The 14 T cell receptor beta chains below were found in one sample sequenced in a study of blood T cell repertoires in COVID-19. The data were produced by immunoSEQ multiplex PCR, yet TCRdb's version contains in-frame clones alone and is incomplete. The data hold about 300,000 clones, with just over 90% observed a single time. Sequencing was performed on peripheral blood. All receptors derive from a woman aged 30 to 39 with COVID-19, enrolled during active disease.

The gene calls are TRBV9 and TRBJ1-1, with a possible D match to TRBD1 (5 bases). The germline CDR1 and CDR2 sequences are SGDLS and YYNGEE. CDR3 length: 15 amino acids. The V and J ends lost 2 bases and 1 base respectively, with 12 bases between them. The CDR3 DNA reads TGTGCCAGCAGCGTTGTAGGGGAGGGGAACACTGAAGCTTTCTTT. Translation gives CASSVVGEGNTEAFF.

The chain recombines TRBV29-1 with TRBJ1-1, with 7 bases aligning to TRBD1. V shed 2 bases, J shed 7 bases, and the junction held 19 bases outside the gene matches. This CDR3 region has 17 residues. The V gene's germline CDR1 is SQVTM and CDR2 ANQGSEA. This CDR3 reads CSVENQETGIRKDEAFF. The CDR3 DNA follows: TGCAGCGTTGAAAATCAGGAGACAGGGATCAGGAAGGATGAAGCTTTCTTT.

This clone was recorded once. The V gene is TRBV2, the J gene TRBJ2-1; 8 nucleotides align to TRBD2. The CDR3 consists of 16 residues. CDR1 and CDR2 from the germline V gene are SNHLY and FYNNEI. Losses at the gene ends were 3 bases for V and 13 bases for J; bases not matched to a gene: 17. CDR3 DNA: TGTGCCAGCAGTGAGTCAGTGGCGGGAGGTATTTTGAAACAGTTCTTC. This translates into CASSESVAGGILKQFF.

The chain joins TRBV5-1 to TRBJ1-2; D ambiguous. V was cut by 0 bases and J by 1 base, with 10 bases left in between. The CDR3 sequence is 15 residues long. Germline-derived CDR1 and CDR2 are SGHRS and YFSETQ. This CDR3 reads CASSLASGFNYGYTF. The CDR3 nucleotides are TGCGCCAGCAGCTTGGCTTCAGGCTTTAACTATGGCTACACCTTC.

Of note for this clone: At the DNA level, this CDR3 is encoded by other sequences in the same sample as well. This chain connects TRBV12-3 or TRBV12-4 to TRBJ2-1, with D maybe TRBD1 (5 bases). V lost 1 base and J lost 10, with 8 bases in between. This CDR3 has 12 residues. For the CDR3, the DNA is TGTGCCAGCAGTTTAGAGGGGTGGGAGCAGTTCTTC. Translating it yields CASSLEGWEQFF.

This rearrangement joins TRBV5-1 to TRBJ1-2; D call uncertain. The CDR3 runs to 13 residues. Trimming pared 0 bases from V and 8 bases from J, leaving 11 bases between. Germline lookup yields CDR1 SGHRS and CDR2 YFSETQ. The CDR3 sequence: CASSLDLAVGYTF. The CDR3 DNA sequence: TGCGCCAGCAGCTTGGATCTGGCAGTCGGCTACACCTTC.

The V gene is TRBV5-1, the J gene TRBJ2-7; the match to TRBD1 covers 11 bases. J lost 3 bases, V lost 3 bases, and 5 bases had no gene match. The CDR3 totals 15 residues. Germline lookup yields CDR1 SGHRS and CDR2 YFSETQ. The CDR3 spells CASSSGDRGVYEQYF. The CDR3, as DNA: TGCGCCAGCAGCTCGGGGGACAGGGGGGTCTACGAGCAGTACTTC.

The chain employs TRBV2 and TRBJ2-5; D possibly corresponds to TRBD2 (6 bases). CDR3 length: 13 amino acids. Germline values: CDR1 SNHLY, CDR2 FYNNEI. Trimming shortened V by 4 bases and J by 2 bases, and 8 bases separated the two germline ends. The CDR3 here is CASSAREQETQYF. The CDR3 DNA reads as TGTGCCAGCAGTGCGCGGGAACAAGAGACCCAGTACTTC. Together with reference TRBV2 and TRBJ2-5, the CDR3 gives the full variable domain: EPEVTQTPSHQVTQMGQEVILRCVPISNHLYFYWYRQILGQKVEFLVSFYNNEISEKSEIFDDQFSVERPDGSNFTLKIRSTKLEDSAMYFCASSAREQETQYFGPGTRLLVL.

The V call is TRBV5-1, the J call TRBJ1-6; the match to TRBD1 covers 7 bases. CDR1 is SGHRS, CDR2 YFSETQ, per germline. The length of the CDR3 is 16 residues. After removal of 0 bases from V and 5 bases from J, the junction contained 5 bases not matched to a gene. The CDR3 here is CASSLAEGADNSPLHF. The CDR3 bases are TGCGCCAGCAGCTTGGCGGAGGGGGCAGATAATTCACCCCTCCACTTT.

The chain is built from TRBV5-4 and TRBJ2-5; 7 bases are shared with TRBD1. The germline CDR1 and CDR2 sequences are SGHNT and YYREEE (reference sequence). The CDR3 is 16 residues long. V was clipped by 2 bases and J by 4 bases; unmatched bases: 11. The chain's CDR3 is CASSFARDRGGETQYF. CDR3 bases: TGTGCCAGCAGCTTTGCCCGGGACAGAGGCGGAGAGACCCAGTACTTC. The entire variable domain, with the rest obtained from reference TRBV5-4 and TRBJ2-5, is as follows: ETGVTQSPTHLIKTRGQQVTLRCSSQSGHNTVSWYQQALGQGPQFIFQYYREEENGRGNFPPRFSGLQFPNYSSELNVNALELDDSALYLCASSFARDRGGETQYFGPGTRLLVL.

The rearrangement links TRBV27 to TRBJ2-1; 10 bases fit TRBD1. Germline V CDR1 and CDR2: MNHEY, SMNVEV (reference sequence). J gave up 6 bases and V 7 bases, and 6 bases lay outside the gene matches. The CDR3 covers 14 residues. The CDR3 DNA sequence: TGTGCCAGCAAGTTTGGGACAGGGGTCAATGAGCAGTTCTTC. Translated: CASKFGTGVNEQFF.

This chain uses TRBV27 with TRBJ1-1; tentative D call: TRBD1 (6 bases). The CDR3 has 13 amino acids. The V and J ends lost 4 bases and 3 bases respectively, with 9 bases between them. Germline V gene data show CDR1 as MNHEY and CDR2 as SMNVEV (reference sequence). DNA of the CDR3: TGTGCCAGCAGTTCACAGGGACACACTGAAGCTTTCTTT. Translating it yields CASSSQGHTEAFF.

The chain has TRBV5-1 and TRBJ2-2; 7 bases are shared with TRBD1. The CDR3 runs to 16 residues. The V and J ends lost 4 bases and 0 bases, in that order; junction bases with no gene match: 6. Germline V gene sequence: CDR1 SGHRS, CDR2 YFSETQ. CDR3 sequence: CASSDTGTANTGELFF. CDR3 in DNA: TGCGCCAGCAGCGATACCGGGACAGCGAACACCGGGGAGCTGTTTTTT. The variable domain in full, completed from reference TRBV5-1 and TRBJ2-2, reads KAGVTQTPRYLIKTRGQQVTLSCSPISGHRSVSWYQQTPGQGLQFLFEYFSETQRNKGNFPGRFSGRQFSNSRSEMNVSTLELGDSALYLCASSDTGTANTGELFFGEGSRLTVL.

The V call is TRBV29-1, the J call TRBJ2-1, with 12 bases that match TRBD2. Germline V gene sequence: CDR1 SQVTM, CDR2 ANQGSEA. The V segment lost 1 base and the J segment 0 bases; nucleotides outside the gene matches: 4. This CDR3 is 17 amino acids long. The CDR3 here is CSVEGTSGVSSYNEQFF. The DNA for the CDR3 is TGCAGCGTTGAAGGGACTAGCGGGGTTAGCTCCTACAATGAGCAGTTCTTC.